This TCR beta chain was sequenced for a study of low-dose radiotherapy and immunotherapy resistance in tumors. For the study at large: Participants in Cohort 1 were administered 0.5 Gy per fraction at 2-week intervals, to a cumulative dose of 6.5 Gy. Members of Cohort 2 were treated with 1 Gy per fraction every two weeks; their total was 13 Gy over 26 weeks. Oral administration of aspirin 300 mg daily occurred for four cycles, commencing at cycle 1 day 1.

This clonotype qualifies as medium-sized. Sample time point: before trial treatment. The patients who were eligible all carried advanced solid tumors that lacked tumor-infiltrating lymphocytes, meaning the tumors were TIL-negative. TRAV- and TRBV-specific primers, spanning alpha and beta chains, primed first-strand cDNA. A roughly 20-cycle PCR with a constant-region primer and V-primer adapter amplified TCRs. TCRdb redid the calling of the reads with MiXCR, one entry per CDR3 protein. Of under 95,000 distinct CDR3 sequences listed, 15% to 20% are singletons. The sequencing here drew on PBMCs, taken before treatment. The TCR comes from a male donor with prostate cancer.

CDR3 amino acids: CASSAQGGGTGELFF. DNA of the CDR3: TGTGCCAGCAGCGCACAGGGGGGAGGCACCGGGGAGCTGTTTTTT. The rearrangement uses TRBV7-2 and TRBJ2-2; 8 bases agree with TRBD1. Germline V gene lookup returns CDR1 SGHTA and CDR2 FQGNSA. The CDR3 spans 15 residues. Losses at the gene ends were 5 bases for V and 4 bases for J; bases not matched to a gene: 6.